The source of this T cell receptor beta chain is a study of CXCR3-negative and CXCR3-positive naive CD8 T cells. The libraries of TRB cDNA were constructed through 5' RACE using UMI labels. TCRdb reprocessed the 5' RACE reads and keeps a single row for each CDR3 protein, giving no DNA. Seen in this sample are 90,000 to 95,000 distinct CDR3 sequences; the ten most common clones hold 1.5% to 2%. The clonotype originates from a human donor in good health. Some clones in this sample may be carry-over from other donors' samples. Sequencing used naive CXCR3- CD8+ T cells from blood. Subset specified: CD45RO-CCR7+CD27+CD95- naive CD8+ T cells lacking CXCR3 (TNR3-).

The CDR3 here is CASSKRRYRVGLYEQYF. This rearrangement joins TRBV21-1 to TRBJ2-7; TCRdb names TRBD1, which stays unverified in the absence of DNA. TRBV21-1 is assigned pseudogene status. The CDR3 contains 17 residues.